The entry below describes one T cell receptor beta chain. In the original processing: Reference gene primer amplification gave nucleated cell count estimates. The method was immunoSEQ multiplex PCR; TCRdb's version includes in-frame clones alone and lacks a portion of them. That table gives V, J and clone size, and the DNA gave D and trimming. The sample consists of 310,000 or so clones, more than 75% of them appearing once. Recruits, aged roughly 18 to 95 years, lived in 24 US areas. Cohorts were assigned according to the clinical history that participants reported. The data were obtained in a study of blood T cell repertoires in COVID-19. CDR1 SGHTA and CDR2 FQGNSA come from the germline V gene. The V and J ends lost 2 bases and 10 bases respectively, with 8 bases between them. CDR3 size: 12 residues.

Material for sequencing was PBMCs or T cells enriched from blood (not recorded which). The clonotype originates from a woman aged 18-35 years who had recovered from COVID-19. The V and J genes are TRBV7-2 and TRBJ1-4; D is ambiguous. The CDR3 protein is CASSLIPGKLFF. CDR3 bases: TGTGCCAGCAGCTTAATCCCGGGAAAACTGTTTTTT.